This T cell receptor beta chain was observed in a study of CD8 T cells in ankylosing spondylitis. V lost 2 bases to trimming and J lost 2 bases, with 19 bases between them. The length of the CDR3 is 17 residues. The germline V gene encodes CDR1 DFQATT and CDR2 SNEGSKA (reference sequence). Library preparation for TCR beta used quantitative 5'-RACE with molecular barcodes. TCRdb called the 5' RACE reads again in MiXCR, with one record for every CDR3 protein. The data hold about 450,000 distinct CDR3 sequences, with 20% to 30% observed a single time. Study observations and caveats: The study identified a TCR beta motif of several highly homologous variants that appeared characteristic of ankylosing spondylitis blood. The study looked at matched synovial fluid samples from ankylosing spondylitis patients. Disease-linked clones were reported to be significantly enriched there. Relatively rare in peripheral blood, disease-linked clones were also CD8+.

As regards this clonotype: Its antigen is still unknown.

Sequences were obtained from blood, either unsorted or a sorted T cell fraction (not recorded which). V usage is TRBV20-1 and J usage is TRBJ1-5, with D possibly being TRBD1 (5 bases). This receptor was obtained from a male donor with ankylosing spondylitis. The CDR3 protein is CSARLPMGRAGNQPQHF. DNA of the CDR3: TGCAGTGCTAGACTCCCGATGGGCAGGGCGGGCAATCAGCCCCAGCATTTT.